This TCR beta chain was sequenced in a study of blood T cell repertoires in COVID-19. In the study overall: Collection of acute and convalescent COVID-19 samples took place in the United States, Italy and Spain. The cDNA or gDNA used as material had been derived from T cells, B-cell-depleted T cells, or PBMCs.

Germline V gene sequence: CDR1 SGHTA, CDR2 FQGNSA. This CDR3 spans 15 amino acids. V shed 7 bases and J shed 2 bases, with 15 bases lying between them. Original processing methods: Researchers report that nucleated cell counts were estimated from reference gene primer amplification. Assay: immunoSEQ multiplex PCR; the TCRdb copy retains only in-frame clones and omits some. V, J and clone size derive from that table, while D and trimming were established from the DNA sequence. The sample contains approximately 110,000 clones, roughly 82% of which appear only once. The clonotype comes from a woman between 35 and 50 years old with acute or convalescent COVID-19. J is TRBJ2-1 and V is TRBV7-2; D call uncertain. Sequenced input: peripheral blood. DNA of the CDR3: TGTGCCAGCACCATAGATCCAGCGACCTACAATGAGCAGTTCTTC. This sequence encodes CASTIDPATYNEQFF.